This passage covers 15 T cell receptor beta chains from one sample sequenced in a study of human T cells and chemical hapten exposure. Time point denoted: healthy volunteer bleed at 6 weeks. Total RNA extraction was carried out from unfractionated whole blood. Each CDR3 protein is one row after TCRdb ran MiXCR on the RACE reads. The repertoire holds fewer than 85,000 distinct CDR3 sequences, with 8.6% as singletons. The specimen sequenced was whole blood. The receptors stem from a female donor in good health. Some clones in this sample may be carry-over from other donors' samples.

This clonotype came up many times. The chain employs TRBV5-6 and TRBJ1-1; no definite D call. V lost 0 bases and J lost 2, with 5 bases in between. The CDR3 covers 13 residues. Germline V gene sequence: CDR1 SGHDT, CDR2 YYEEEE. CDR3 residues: CASSLGSNTEAFF. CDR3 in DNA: TGTGCCAGCAGCTTGGGGTCCAACACTGAAGCTTTCTTT.

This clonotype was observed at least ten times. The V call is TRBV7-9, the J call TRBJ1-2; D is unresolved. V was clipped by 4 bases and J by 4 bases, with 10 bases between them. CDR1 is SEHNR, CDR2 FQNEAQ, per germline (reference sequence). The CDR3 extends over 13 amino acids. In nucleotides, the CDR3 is TGTGCCAGCAGCTACGGGGAGACCTATGGCTACACCTTC. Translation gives CASSYGETYGYTF.

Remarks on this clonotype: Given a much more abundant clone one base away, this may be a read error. The CDR3 loop is CASSPGQGAGGTEAFF. CDR3 sequence (DNA): TGTGCCAGCAGCCCGGGACAGGGGGCGGGTGGCACTGAAGCTTTCTTT. This chain joins TRBV4-2 and TRBJ1-1; 12 bases agree with TRBD1. The germline gives CDR1 LGHNA, CDR2 YNFKEQ. V shed 4 bases, J shed 4 bases, and the junction held 7 bases outside the gene matches. The length of the CDR3 is 16 residues.

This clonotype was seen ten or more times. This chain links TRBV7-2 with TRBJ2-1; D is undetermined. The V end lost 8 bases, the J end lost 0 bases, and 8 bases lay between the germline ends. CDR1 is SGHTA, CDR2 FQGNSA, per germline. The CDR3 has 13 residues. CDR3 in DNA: TGTGCCAGCGGGTTGAGCTCCTACAATGAGCAGTTCTTC. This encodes CASGLSSYNEQFF.

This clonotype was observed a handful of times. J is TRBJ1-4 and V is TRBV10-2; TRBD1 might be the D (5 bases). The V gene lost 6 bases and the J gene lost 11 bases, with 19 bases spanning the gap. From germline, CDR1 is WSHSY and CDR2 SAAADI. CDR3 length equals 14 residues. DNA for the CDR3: TGCGCCAGCAGCTCCCCGGACAAACCTTCGAAACTGTTTTTT. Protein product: CASSSPDKPSKLFF.

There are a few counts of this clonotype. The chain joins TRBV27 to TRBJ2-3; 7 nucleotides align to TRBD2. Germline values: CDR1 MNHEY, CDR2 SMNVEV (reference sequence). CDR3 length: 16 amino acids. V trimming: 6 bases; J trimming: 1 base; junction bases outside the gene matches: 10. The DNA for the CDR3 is TGTGCCAGCAGGCCTAGCGGTCGTCTTGGCACAGATACGCAGTATTTT. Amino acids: CASRPSGRLGTDTQYF.

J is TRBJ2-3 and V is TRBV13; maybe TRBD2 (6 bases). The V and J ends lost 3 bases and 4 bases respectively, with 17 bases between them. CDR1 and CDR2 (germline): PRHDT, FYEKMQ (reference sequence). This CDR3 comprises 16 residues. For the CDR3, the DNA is TGTGCCAGCAGCTTGATCCTAGCGAGTCCCGCAGATACGCAGTATTTT. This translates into CASSLILASPADTQYF. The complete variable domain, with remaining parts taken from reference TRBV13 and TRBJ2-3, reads AAGVIQSPRHLIKEKRETATLKCYPIPRHDTVYWYQQGPGQDPQFLISFYEKMQSDKGSIPDRFSAQQFSDYHSELNMSSLELGDSALYFCASSLILASPADTQYFGPGTRLTVL.

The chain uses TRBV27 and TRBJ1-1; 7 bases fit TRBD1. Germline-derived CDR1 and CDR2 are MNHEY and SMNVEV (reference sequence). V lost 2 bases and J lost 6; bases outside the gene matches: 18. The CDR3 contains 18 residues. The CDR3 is CASSLDHGPTGVWAEAFF. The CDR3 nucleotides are TGTGCCAGCAGTTTAGACCACGGACCTACAGGGGTTTGGGCTGAAGCTTTCTTT.

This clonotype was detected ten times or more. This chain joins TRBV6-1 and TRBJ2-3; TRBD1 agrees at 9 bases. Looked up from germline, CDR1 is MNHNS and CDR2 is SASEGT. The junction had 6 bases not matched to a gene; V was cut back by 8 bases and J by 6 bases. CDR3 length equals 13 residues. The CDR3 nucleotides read TGTGCCAGCGGGGACAGGGATCCGGATACGCAGTATTTT. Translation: CASGDRDPDTQYF.

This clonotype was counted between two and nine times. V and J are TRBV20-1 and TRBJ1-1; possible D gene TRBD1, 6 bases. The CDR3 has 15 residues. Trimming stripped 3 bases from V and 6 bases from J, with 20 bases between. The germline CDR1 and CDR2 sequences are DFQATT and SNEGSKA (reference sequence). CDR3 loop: CSASPGWGGEPEAFF. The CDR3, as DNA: TGCAGTGCTAGTCCTGGGTGGGGGGGCGAACCTGAAGCTTTCTTT.

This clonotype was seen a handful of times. CDR3: CASSSPLGGTDTQYF. CDR3 DNA: TGTGCCAGCAGCTCACCTTTGGGGGGCACAGATACGCAGTATTTT. V is TRBV7-6 and J is TRBJ2-3; D is possibly TRBD1 or TRBD2 (5 bases each). Germline V CDR1 and CDR2: SGHVS, FNYEAQ. The CDR3 is 15 residues long. V was trimmed by 4 bases and J by 1 base, leaving 12 bases between them.

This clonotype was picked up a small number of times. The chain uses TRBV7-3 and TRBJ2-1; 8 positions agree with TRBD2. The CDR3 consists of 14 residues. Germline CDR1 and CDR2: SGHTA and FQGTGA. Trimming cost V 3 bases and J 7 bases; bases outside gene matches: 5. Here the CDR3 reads CASSFGGGINEQFF. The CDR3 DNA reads TGTGCCAGCAGCTTCGGCGGGGGGATAAATGAGCAGTTCTTC. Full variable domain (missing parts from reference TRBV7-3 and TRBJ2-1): GAGVSQTPSNKVTEKGKYVELRCDPISGHTALYWYRQSLGQGPEFLIYFQGTGAADDSGLPNDRFFAVRPEGSVSTLKIQRTERGDSAVYLCASSFGGGINEQFFGPGTRLTVL.

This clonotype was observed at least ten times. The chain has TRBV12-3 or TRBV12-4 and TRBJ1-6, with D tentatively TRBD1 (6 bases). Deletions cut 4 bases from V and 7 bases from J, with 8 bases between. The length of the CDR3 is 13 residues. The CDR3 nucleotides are TGTGCCAGCAGTTGGACAGACAATTCACCCCTCCACTTT. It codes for CASSWTDNSPLHF.

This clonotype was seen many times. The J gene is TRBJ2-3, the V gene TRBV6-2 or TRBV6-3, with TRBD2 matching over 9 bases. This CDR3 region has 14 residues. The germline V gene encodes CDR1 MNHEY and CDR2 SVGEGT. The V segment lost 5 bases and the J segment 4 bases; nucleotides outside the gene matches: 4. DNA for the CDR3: TGTGCCAGCAGTAGCGGGGGGCCTTCAGATACGCAGTATTTT. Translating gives CASSSGGPSDTQYF.

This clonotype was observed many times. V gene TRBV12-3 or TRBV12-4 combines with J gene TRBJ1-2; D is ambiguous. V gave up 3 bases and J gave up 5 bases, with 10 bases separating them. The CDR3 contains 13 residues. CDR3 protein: CASSFNPRYGYTF. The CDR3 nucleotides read TGTGCCAGCAGTTTTAATCCCCGGTATGGCTACACCTTC.